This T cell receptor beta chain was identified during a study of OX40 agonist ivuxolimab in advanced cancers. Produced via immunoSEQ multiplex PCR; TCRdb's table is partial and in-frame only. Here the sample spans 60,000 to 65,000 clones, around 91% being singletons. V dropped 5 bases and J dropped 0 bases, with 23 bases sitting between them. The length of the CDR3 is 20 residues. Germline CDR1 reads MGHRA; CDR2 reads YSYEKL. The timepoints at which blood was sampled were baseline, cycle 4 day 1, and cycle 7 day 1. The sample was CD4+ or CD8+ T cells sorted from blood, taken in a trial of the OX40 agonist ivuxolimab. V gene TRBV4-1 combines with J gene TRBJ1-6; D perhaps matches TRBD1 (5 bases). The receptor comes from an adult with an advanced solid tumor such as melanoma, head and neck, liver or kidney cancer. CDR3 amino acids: CASSKGRGQGRSSYNSPLHF. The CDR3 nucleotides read TGCGCCAGCAGCAAGGGCCGAGGGCAGGGCAGGAGCTCCTATAATTCACCCCTCCACTTT.